The 13 T cell receptor beta chains presented below share a single source sample, sequenced in a study of pediatric ulcerative colitis (dated by TCRdb to between 2017 and 2020). Libraries were prepared through the immunoSEQ multiplex PCR assay. The table comes from immuneACCESS by way of TCRdb, which keeps in-frame sequences with V and J called. Part of the clones is missing from these tables; in studies checked, under half for an unresolved V gene and the rest for unknown reasons. For this sample the table gives roughly 49,000 clones, of which 60% to 85% were detected only once. Under 4% of the sample is taken by the ten largest. One to two pinch biopsies were taken from the rectum for research during colonoscopy. The specimen was gut tissue. The receptors were gathered from a girl aged 5 to 17 with moderate ulcerative colitis.

The CDR3 sequence: CASSGSQETQYF. CDR3 DNA: TGTGCCAGCAGCGGCAGCCAAGAGACCCAGTACTTC. The chain couples TRBV5-5 to TRBJ2-5; D call uncertain. CDR1 and CDR2 (germline): SGHKS, YYEKEE (reference sequence). Trimming removed 4 bases from V and 1 base from J, with 5 bases in between. The CDR3 covers 12 residues.

This clone was recorded only once. CDR3 in DNA: TGTGCCAGCAGCCGTGGACAGGCCATGAACACTGAAGCTTTCTTT. Protein product: CASSRGQAMNTEAFF. The V gene is TRBV7-9, the J gene TRBJ1-1; 7 bases line up with TRBD1. With 5 bases clipped from V and 0 bases from J, the junction kept 6 bases outside the gene matches. The CDR3 spans 15 residues. Germline CDR1 is SEHNR and CDR2 is FQNEAQ (reference sequence). Complete variable domain (other parts from reference TRBV7-9 and TRBJ1-1): DTGVSQNPRHKITKRGQNVTFRCDPISEHNRLYWYRQTLGQGPEFLTYFQNEAQLEKSRLLSDRFSAERPKGSFSTLEIQRTEQGDSAMYLCASSRGQAMNTEAFFGQGTRLTVV.

V usage is TRBV7-2 and J usage is TRBJ2-1, with 10 positions matching TRBD1. V lost 3 bases, J lost 9 bases, and 2 bases stayed unmatched. Germline CDR1 SGHTA, CDR2 FQGNSA. The CDR3 length is 13 residues. DNA for the CDR3: TGTGCCAGCAGCTTGACAGGGGGCAGTGAGCAGTTCTTC. This gives the protein CASSLTGGSEQFF.

This clone is a singleton in its sample. Written as DNA, the CDR3 is TGTGCCAGCGGATGGGACAGGGGGCCCTACGAGCAGTACTTC. It is translated as CASGWDRGPYEQYF. The chain recombines TRBV2 with TRBJ2-7, with 12 bases that match TRBD1. Germline trimming cut 8 bases from V and 2 bases from J; bases unmatched to any gene: 4. The germline V gene encodes CDR1 SNHLY and CDR2 FYNNEI. The CDR3 contains 14 residues.

This clone appeared once. The chain carries TRBV12-5 and TRBJ1-1; D is perhaps TRBD1 (6 bases). The V and J ends lost 1 base and 3 bases respectively, with 21 bases between them. The CDR3 is 18 amino acids. Germline CDR1 LGHNT, CDR2 FRNRAP. The CDR3 sequence is CASGLGPDRTVFHTEAFF. The CDR3 region has the DNA TGTGCTAGTGGTTTGGGACCAGACAGGACAGTTTTCCACACTGAAGCTTTCTTT.

This chain links TRBV18 with TRBJ2-3; TRBD2 is a possible D gene (5 bases). Germline V gene data show CDR1 as KGHSH and CDR2 as LQKENI. Trimming shortened V by 1 base and J by 0 bases, and 8 bases separated the two germline ends. This CDR3 region has 15 residues. In DNA form, the CDR3 reads TGTGCCAGCTCACCACAGCGGTCTAGCACAGATACGCAGTATTTT. It is translated as CASSPQRSSTDTQYF.

The chain has TRBV30 and TRBJ2-5; perhaps TRBD1 as D (6 bases). Gene TRBJ2-7 matches the end of the DNA better, so the J call may be wrong. The CDR3 covers 14 residues. The germline V gene encodes CDR1 GTSNPN and CDR2 SVGIG (reference sequence). CDR3 protein: CAWSPERTAYEQYF. CDR3 DNA: TGTGCCTGGAGTCCAGAAAGGACAGCCTACGAGCAGTACTTC.

Here the CDR3 reads CASSQGQQGIFISDTQYF. The CDR3, as DNA: TGCGCCAGCAGCCAAGGTCAACAGGGAATCTTTATTTCAGATACGCAGTATTTT. This sequence joins TRBV4-3 and TRBJ2-3; tentative D call: TRBD1 (6 bases). CDR3 length equals 18 residues. V was trimmed by 1 base and J by 4 bases, leaving 21 bases between them. Germline assignment: CDR1 LGHNA and CDR2 YSLEER.

J is TRBJ2-7 and V is TRBV30, with 11 bases fitting TRBD2. The CDR3 length is 18 residues. The V gene's germline CDR1 is GTSNPN and CDR2 SVGIG (reference sequence). The V segment lost 3 bases and the J segment 4 bases; nucleotides outside the gene matches: 17. The CDR3 sequence is CAWSNSGGAAPNIYEQYF. CDR3 nucleotide sequence: TGTGCCTGGAGCAATAGCGGGGGGGCTGCCCCTAATATATACGAGCAGTACTTC.

The genes are TRBV5-1 and TRBJ2-5; D gene unclear. Germline V gene lookup returns CDR1 SGHRS and CDR2 YFSETQ. The CDR3 sequence is 14 residues long. The V gene lost 0 bases and the J gene lost 2 bases, with 8 bases spanning the gap. The CDR3 DNA is TGCGCCAGCAGCTTGGGCGGTGAACAAGAGACCCAGTACTTC. Translation: CASSLGGEQETQYF.

The chain combines TRBV11-2 with TRBJ2-7; D remains ambiguous. The CDR3 loop spans 16 amino acids. Per germline, CDR1 SGHAT and CDR2 FQNNGV. The V and J ends lost 0 bases and 3 bases respectively, with 15 bases between them. CDR3: CASSLEGRQPLYEQYF. DNA for the CDR3: TGTGCCAGCAGCTTAGAAGGCAGACAACCACTCTACGAGCAGTACTTC.

The chain combines TRBV7-3 with TRBJ2-7; maybe TRBD2 (5 bases). The CDR3 totals 13 residues. CDR1 and CDR2 from the germline V gene are SGHTA and FQGTGA. V was clipped by 1 base and J by 6 bases, with 10 bases between them. In DNA form, the CDR3 reads TGTGCCAGCAGCTTAAATCCGCGGGCCGAGCAGTACTTC. It encodes CASSLNPRAEQYF.

This rearrangement joins TRBV28 to TRBJ2-2; D not certain. V was shortened by 1 base and J by 3 bases, with 12 bases between the two germline ends. The germline gives CDR1 MDHEN, CDR2 SYDVKM. This CDR3 is 16 amino acids long. For the CDR3, the DNA is TGTGCCAGCAGTTTATATTCGGGCAGCCACACCGGGGAGCTGTTTTTT. Protein product: CASSLYSGSHTGELFF.